Each of the 5 T cell receptor beta chains below was sequenced from the same sample in a study of OX40 agonist ivuxolimab in advanced cancers. Data came from immunoSEQ multiplex PCR; TCRdb stores just in-frame clones and leaves some out. The data show approximately 58,000 clones, 70% to 90% seen once. The source was CD4+ or CD8+ T cells sorted from blood, collected in a trial of the OX40 agonist ivuxolimab. The receptors were gathered from an adult with an advanced solid tumor such as melanoma, head and neck, liver or kidney cancer.

The chain employs TRBV19 and TRBJ2-2; no clear D gene. The CDR3 totals 12 residues. Per the germline V gene, CDR1 is LNHDA and CDR2 is SQIVND (reference sequence). The V end was cut by 6 bases, the J end by 2 bases, with 4 bases between. The CDR3 sequence: CASSLNTGELFF. CDR3 bases: TGTGCCAGTAGCTTAAACACCGGGGAGCTGTTTTTT.

The genes are TRBV30 and TRBJ1-5, with a tentative D call TRBD1 (6 bases). V was clipped by 1 base and J by 7 bases, with 14 bases between them. Germline values: CDR1 GTSNPN, CDR2 SVGIG (reference sequence). The CDR3 covers 14 residues. CDR3 in amino acids: CAWSGAGDIQPQHF. The CDR3 DNA reads as TGTGCCTGGAGTGGGGCAGGGGATATCCAGCCCCAGCATTTT.

The chain uses TRBV14 and TRBJ2-5, with 7 nucleotides matching TRBD2. V dropped 4 bases and J dropped 5; count of bases not matched to a gene: 7. The CDR3 length is 14 residues. Germline V gene sequence: CDR1 SGHDN, CDR2 FVKESK. The CDR3 nucleotides are TGTGCCAGCAGCCCGGGACTACGAGTGGAGACCCAGTACTTC. It specifies CASSPGLRVETQYF.

CDR3 in DNA: TGTGCTAGTGGTTTGTTTGGGGGAGTTGCCGGGGAGCTGTTTTTT. It translates to CASGLFGGVAGELFF. The chain recombines TRBV12-5 with TRBJ2-2, with D possibly called TRBD1 or TRBD2 (5 bases each). The germline V and J ends were trimmed by 2 bases and 6 bases, with 13 bases remaining between them. The CDR3 has 15 amino acids. CDR1 is LGHNT and CDR2 is FRNRAP in the germline V gene.

This clone is medium-sized by share. The genes are TRBV2 and TRBJ1-6, with 9 nucleotides matching TRBD1. Germline V CDR1 and CDR2: SNHLY, FYNNEI. The CDR3 totals 14 residues. Losses at the gene ends were 8 bases for V and 7 bases for J; bases not matched to a gene: 6. The CDR3 DNA sequence: TGTGCCAGCGGGGGGACAGGGCTGAATTCACCCCTCCACTTT. This encodes CASGGTGLNSPLHF. The whole variable domain, filled in from reference TRBV2 and TRBJ1-6, reads EPEVTQTPSHQVTQMGQEVILRCVPISNHLYFYWYRQILGQKVEFLVSFYNNEISEKSEIFDDQFSVERPDGSNFTLKIRSTKLEDSAMYFCASGGTGLNSPLHFGNGTRLTVT.